Following are 30 T cell receptor beta chains from one sample sequenced in a study of cytomegalovirus exposure and HLA in healthy donors. 13 Jbeta primers and 60 Vbeta primers were used for the PCR. The repertoire was sequenced with immunoSEQ multiplex PCR; TCRdb's copy has only in-frame clones and lacks some. This table holds roughly 240,000 clones, around 78% found once. The specimen was PBMCs. The receptor set was obtained from a boy aged 5-17 years in good health and CMV-seronegative.

V gene TRBV7-2 combines with J gene TRBJ1-5, with TRBD1 matching 9 bases. This CDR3 comprises 15 residues. V lost 2 bases, J lost 9 bases, and 8 bases stayed unmatched. Germline V lookup: CDR1 SGHTA, CDR2 FQGNSA. The CDR3 loop reads CASSLPSDRGSPQHF. CDR3 bases: TGTGCCAGCAGCTTACCTTCGGACAGGGGTTCGCCCCAGCATTTT.

V usage is TRBV10-3 and J usage is TRBJ1-5; 8 positions agree with TRBD1. This CDR3 comprises 15 residues. The J segment lost 0 bases and the V segment lost 6 bases, leaving 4 bases of the junction unmatched. In germline, CDR1 is ENHRY, CDR2 SYGVKD. The CDR3 bases are TGTGCCATCAGACCGGGACAGGATAGCAATCAGCCCCAGCATTTT. This sequence encodes CAIRPGQDSNQPQHF.

The chain links TRBV5-1 to TRBJ1-2; the match to TRBD1 covers 9 bases. Germline CDR1 and CDR2: SGHRS and YFSETQ. J was trimmed by 3 bases and V by 0 bases; bases with no gene match: 6. The CDR3 has 16 amino acids. CDR3 DNA sequence: TGCGCCAGCAGCTTGGTAGGGACAGGGAGGGACTATGGCTACACCTTC. Translated: CASSLVGTGRDYGYTF.

The J gene is TRBJ2-5, the V gene TRBV7-2; 9 nucleotides line up with TRBD1. The CDR3 runs 16 residues. The J segment lost 5 bases and the V segment lost 1 base, leaving 8 bases of the junction unmatched. In germline, CDR1 is SGHTA, CDR2 FQGNSA. The CDR3 bases are TGTGCCAGCAGCTTAGTTACAGGGGGCGGTGTGGAGACCCAGTACTTC. It codes for CASSLVTGGGVETQYF. Full variable domain (rest looked up from reference TRBV7-2 and TRBJ2-5): GAGVSQSPSNKVTEKGKDVELRCDPISGHTALYWYRQSLGQGLEFLIYFQGNSAPDKSGLPSDRFSAERTGGSVSTLTIQRTQQEDSAVYLCASSLVTGGGVETQYFGPGTRLLVL.

The rearrangement uses TRBV27 and TRBJ1-5; D is possibly TRBD1 (5 bases). This CDR3 has 15 amino acids. Deletions cut 2 bases from V and 2 bases from J, with 10 bases between. CDR1 and CDR2 from the germline V gene are MNHEY and SMNVEV (reference sequence). CDR3 nucleotides: TGTGCCAGCAGTTTAAGGGGTTTCGGCAATCAGCCCCAGCATTTT. Amino acids: CASSLRGFGNQPQHF.

The chain carries TRBV21-1 and TRBJ1-1. TRBV21-1 is a documented pseudogene. This CDR3 is 13 amino acids long. The CDR3 coding sequence is TGTGCCAGCAGGCAGCCCCCGGAGACTGAAGCTTTCTTT. As protein: CASRQPPETEAFF.

The table lists this clone with a few counts. This chain uses TRBV20-1 with TRBJ2-7; perhaps TRBD1 as D (6 bases). Trimming took off 2 bases at V and 4 bases at J, with 6 bases between the two ends. The CDR3 extends over 11 amino acids. The V gene's germline CDR1 is DFQATT and CDR2 SNEGSKA (reference sequence). CDR3 sequence reads: CSARQGYEQYF. CDR3 DNA sequence: TGCAGTGCTAGACAGGGGTACGAGCAGTACTTC.

The chain employs TRBV10-3 and TRBJ2-1, with 14 bases that match TRBD2. The junction had 7 bases not matched to a gene; V was cut back by 2 bases and J by 4 bases. The germline V gene encodes CDR1 ENHRY and CDR2 SYGVKD. The CDR3 has 18 amino acids. CDR3 coding DNA: TGTGCCATCAGTGAGCCCGGGACTAGCGGGAGTTCGTACAATGAGCAGTTCTTC. Its translation: CAISEPGTSGSSYNEQFF.

V and J are TRBV11-2 and TRBJ1-3; no clear D. Trimming pared 0 bases from V and 5 bases from J, leaving 17 bases between. CDR3 size: 17 residues. The V gene's germline CDR1 is SGHAT and CDR2 FQNNGV. The CDR3 protein is CASSLDLASGRRNTIYF. DNA for the CDR3: TGTGCCAGCAGCTTAGATCTCGCCAGCGGGAGGAGAAACACCATATATTTT. Supplemented by reference TRBV11-2 and TRBJ1-3, the full variable domain reads EAGVAQSPRYKIIEKRQSVAFWCNPISGHATLYWYQQILGQGPKLLIQFQNNGVVDDSQLPKDRFSAERLKGVDSTLKIQPAKLEDSAVYLCASSLDLASGRRNTIYFGEGSWLTVV.

The chain uses TRBV5-1 and TRBJ1-5, with a tentative D call TRBD1 (6 bases). V lost 3 bases and J 5 bases, leaving 12 bases between the germline ends. Germline V gene lookup returns CDR1 SGHRS and CDR2 YFSETQ. CDR3 length: 14 residues. CDR3: CASSYGTLDQPQHF. The CDR3 nucleotides are TGCGCCAGCAGCTACGGGACACTCGATCAGCCCCAGCATTTT.

The chain employs TRBV23-1 and TRBJ1-4, with 7 bases identical to TRBD1. TRBV23-1 is classed as an ORF, of uncertain function. The V segment lost 3 bases and the J segment 0 bases; nucleotides outside the gene matches: 7. The CDR3 consists of 17 residues. The CDR3 DNA follows: TGCGCCAGCAGTCACCCCGGACAGGTTGCAACTAATGAAAAACTGTTTTTT. This codes for CASSHPGQVATNEKLFF.

CDR3 in DNA: TGTGCCAGCAGGGACAGTGGTTATGGCTACACCTTC. Protein sequence: CASRDSGYGYTF. The chain combines TRBV27 with TRBJ1-2; possible D gene TRBD1, 6 bases. Trimming removed 6 bases at V and 5 bases at J, with 10 bases between. Germline CDR1 MNHEY, CDR2 SMNVEV (reference sequence). The CDR3 covers 12 residues.

V gene TRBV5-1 combines with J gene TRBJ2-6; 8 nucleotides align to TRBD1. Germline CDR1 reads SGHRS; CDR2 reads YFSETQ. This CDR3 spans 18 amino acids. V dropped 1 base and J dropped 4; count of bases not matched to a gene: 10. CDR3 sequence: CASSLPMVRGRGANVLTF. The CDR3 bases are TGCGCCAGCAGCTTGCCTATGGTCAGGGGGCGAGGGGCCAACGTCCTGACTTTC.

CDR3 in amino acids: CAIRAGTSGTRPQYF. For the CDR3, the DNA is TGTGCCATCAGGGCCGGGACTAGCGGGACACGCCCGCAGTATTTT. The rearrangement joins TRBV10-3 to TRBJ2-3, with TRBD2 identical over 13 bases. Germline V CDR1 and CDR2: ENHRY, SYGVKD. V shed 6 bases, J shed 10 bases, and the junction held 10 bases outside the gene matches. The CDR3 is 15 amino acids.

This chain joins TRBV7-9 and TRBJ2-5; 13 bases match TRBD2. This CDR3 comprises 16 residues. V was clipped by 2 bases and J by 4 bases; unmatched bases: 4. Germline CDR1 and CDR2: SEHNR and FQNEAQ (reference sequence). The CDR3 reads CASSLTSGGARETQYF. The CDR3 nucleotides read TGTGCCAGCAGCTTAACTAGCGGGGGGGCCAGAGAGACCCAGTACTTC.

The chain is built from TRBV2 and TRBJ2-6; TRBD2 aligns across 7 bases. The CDR3 is made up of 18 amino acids. Per germline, CDR1 SNHLY and CDR2 FYNNEI. With 6 bases clipped from V and 0 bases from J, the junction kept 11 bases outside the gene matches. The CDR3 DNA follows: TGTGCCAGCAGGGAGCGGGAAAGTTGGGGCTCTGGGGCCAACGTCCTGACTTTC. Amino acid sequence: CASRERESWGSGANVLTF.

The V gene is TRBV25-1, the J gene TRBJ2-5, with 8 bases lining up with TRBD1. The V and J ends lost 4 bases and 3 bases, in that order; junction bases with no gene match: 7. The CDR3 contains 15 residues. Germline V gene sequence: CDR1 MGHDK, CDR2 SYGVNS. The chain's CDR3 is CASSGRQGIKETQYF. The CDR3 region has the DNA TGTGCCAGCAGTGGGAGACAGGGGATCAAAGAGACCCAGTACTTC.

The chain is built from TRBV7-9 and TRBJ2-2; D may be TRBD1 (6 bases). With 5 bases removed from V and 5 bases from J, the gap between germline ends came to 12 bases. Looked up from germline, CDR1 is SEHNR and CDR2 is FQNEAQ (reference sequence). This CDR3 comprises 14 residues. As DNA, the CDR3 is TGTGCCAGCAGCCACGCAGGGGTGACCGGGGAGCTGTTTTTT. This codes for CASSHAGVTGELFF.

This chain joins TRBV12-5 and TRBJ1-6; D is possibly TRBD1 (5 bases). Germline CDR1 and CDR2: LGHNT and FRNRAP. The V gene lost 4 bases and the J gene lost 5 bases, with 12 bases spanning the gap. The CDR3 runs 15 residues. The CDR3 region is CASGWGRVNNSPLHF. For the CDR3, the DNA is TGTGCTAGTGGTTGGGGCAGGGTCAATAATTCACCCCTCCACTTT.

The V gene is TRBV11-3, the J gene TRBJ2-7; 7 nucleotides match TRBD2. The J segment lost 6 bases and the V segment lost 5 bases, leaving 4 bases of the junction unmatched. CDR1 SGHNT and CDR2 YENEEA come from the germline V gene. This CDR3 has 12 residues. The CDR3 protein is CASSPRGVEQYF. CDR3 sequence (DNA): TGTGCCAGCAGCCCCCGGGGGGTCGAGCAGTACTTC.

The chain employs TRBV19 and TRBJ1-1; no reliable D call. Germline V gene data show CDR1 as LNHDA and CDR2 as SQIVND (reference sequence). V lost 5 bases, J lost 1 base, and 11 bases lay in between. This CDR3 is 14 amino acids long. CDR3: CASSPMAWNTEAFF. The CDR3 region has the DNA TGTGCCAGTAGTCCCATGGCCTGGAACACTGAAGCTTTCTTT. The complete variable domain, with remaining parts taken from reference TRBV19 and TRBJ1-1, reads DGGITQSPKYLFRKEGQNVTLSCEQNLNHDAMYWYRQDPGQGLRLIYYSQIVNDFQKGDIAEGYSVSREKKESFPLTVTSAQKNPTAFYLCASSPMAWNTEAFFGQGTRLTVV.

This clone was seen once. V is TRBV6-5 and J is TRBJ1-1; D gene unclear. Germline assignment: CDR1 MNHEY and CDR2 SVGAGI. V was trimmed by 0 bases and J by 5 bases, leaving 13 bases between them. The CDR3 is made up of 15 amino acids. DNA for the CDR3: TGTGCCAGCAGTTACTCGACAAGAGGGTCGACTGAAGCTTTCTTT. It is translated as CASSYSTRGSTEAFF.

This clone has just a few counts. J is TRBJ2-5 and V is TRBV5-1; TRBD2 matches at 13 bases. The germline gives CDR1 SGHRS, CDR2 YFSETQ. This CDR3 contains 18 residues. The trim removed 0 bases at V and 4 bases at J, leaving 9 bases unmatched. The CDR3 bases are TGCGCCAGCAGCTTGGCCCTCGGGACTAGCGGGGCCGGAGAGACCCAGTACTTC. Translation gives CASSLALGTSGAGETQYF. Combining the CDR3 with reference TRBV5-1 and TRBJ2-5 gives the whole variable domain KAGVTQTPRYLIKTRGQQVTLSCSPISGHRSVSWYQQTPGQGLQFLFEYFSETQRNKGNFPGRFSGRQFSNSRSEMNVSTLELGDSALYLCASSLALGTSGAGETQYFGPGTRLLVL.

The CDR3 protein is CSVVVRVTGGTEAFF. CDR3 in DNA: TGCAGCGTTGTGGTCCGGGTGACAGGGGGCACTGAAGCTTTCTTT. The V and J genes are TRBV29-1 and TRBJ1-1; 9 positions agree with TRBD1. V trimming: 4 bases; J trimming: 4 bases; junction bases outside the gene matches: 10. The CDR3 consists of 15 residues. Germline V lookup: CDR1 SQVTM, CDR2 ANQGSEA.

The chain joins TRBV5-8 to TRBJ1-2; D gene uncertain. This CDR3 is built from 13 residues. Germline CDR1 and CDR2: SGHTS and YDEGEE. Between the trimmed V and J ends, which lost 4 bases and 7 bases, there was a span of 14 bases. The CDR3 loop is CASSVTRRVGYTF. As DNA, the CDR3 is TGTGCCAGCAGCGTAACAAGGAGGGTTGGCTACACCTTC.

This rearrangement joins TRBV2 to TRBJ1-3; TRBD1 might be the D (6 bases). Trimming left V 2 bases short and J 7 bases short, with 15 bases between. In germline, CDR1 is SNHLY, CDR2 FYNNEI. This CDR3 is built from 15 residues. The CDR3 sequence is CASSELGGPWNTIYF. Written as DNA, the CDR3 is TGTGCCAGCAGTGAACTCGGGGGGCCCTGGAACACCATATATTTT. The variable domain in full, completed from reference TRBV2 and TRBJ1-3, reads EPEVTQTPSHQVTQMGQEVILRCVPISNHLYFYWYRQILGQKVEFLVSFYNNEISEKSEIFDDQFSVERPDGSNFTLKIRSTKLEDSAMYFCASSELGGPWNTIYFGEGSWLTVV.

The chain carries TRBV4-1 and TRBJ1-2; TRBD1 aligns across 7 bases. There are 17 residues in the CDR3. V shed 4 bases, J shed 5 bases, and the junction held 16 bases outside the gene matches. CDR1 is MGHRA, CDR2 YSYEKL, per germline. CDR3 coding DNA: TGCGCCAGCAGCCCCTCAAGGGACAGCCACCTCTTTTATGGCTACACCTTC. Encoded protein: CASSPSRDSHLFYGYTF.

This chain links TRBV19 with TRBJ2-5; TRBD2 might be the D (6 bases). The CDR3 spans 13 residues. V was clipped by 7 bases and J by 5 bases, with 14 bases between them. The germline gives CDR1 LNHDA, CDR2 SQIVND (reference sequence). The CDR3 coding sequence is TGTGCCAGTACGGAGGGGACGGGGGAGACCCAGTACTTC. Its translation: CASTEGTGETQYF.

J is TRBJ1-3 and V is TRBV30; TRBD1 agrees at 7 bases. CDR3 length: 11 amino acids. Germline V gene data show CDR1 as GTSNPN and CDR2 as SVGIG (reference sequence). V gave up 8 bases and J gave up 8 bases; unmatched junction bases: 6. The CDR3 region is CAQAGGDTIYF. In nucleotides, the CDR3 is TGTGCCCAGGCAGGGGGAGACACCATATATTTT. The whole variable domain, filled in from reference TRBV30 and TRBJ1-3, reads SQTIHQWPATLVQPVGSPLSLECTVEGTSNPNLYWYRQAAGRGLQLLFYSVGIGQISSEVPQNLSASRPQDRQFILSSKKLLLSDSGFYLCAQAGGDTIYFGEGSWLTVV.

The chain links TRBV5-6 to TRBJ2-7; TRBD2 matches 15 bases. Germline loops: CDR1 SGHDT, CDR2 YYEEEE. CDR3 size: 17 residues. The V and J ends lost 5 bases and 2 bases, in that order; junction bases with no gene match: 8. The CDR3 region is CASSYPGLAGGAYEQYF. The CDR3, as DNA: TGTGCCAGCAGTTATCCGGGACTAGCGGGAGGCGCCTACGAGCAGTACTTC.